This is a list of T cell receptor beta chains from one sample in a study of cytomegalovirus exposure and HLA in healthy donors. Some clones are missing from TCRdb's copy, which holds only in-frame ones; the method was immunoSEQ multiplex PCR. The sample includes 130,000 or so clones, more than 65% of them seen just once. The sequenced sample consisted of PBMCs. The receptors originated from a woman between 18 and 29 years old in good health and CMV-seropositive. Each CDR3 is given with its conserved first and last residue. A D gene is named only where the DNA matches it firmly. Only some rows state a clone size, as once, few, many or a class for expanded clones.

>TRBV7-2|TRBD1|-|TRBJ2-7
CASSLGAGGSYEQYF
TGTGCCAGCAGCTTAGGGGCAGGGGGCTCCTACGAGCAGTACTTC
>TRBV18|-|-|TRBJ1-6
CASSGQLYNSPLHF
TGTGCCAGCTCCGGACAGCTATATAATTCACCCCTCCACTTT
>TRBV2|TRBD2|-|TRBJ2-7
CASSRLAGGTYEQYF
TGTGCCAGCAGCCGACTAGCGGGGGGCACCTACGAGCAGTACTTC
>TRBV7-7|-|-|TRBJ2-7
CASSQALGSYEQYF
TGTGCCAGCAGCCAAGCGCTTGGGTCCTACGAGCAGTACTTC
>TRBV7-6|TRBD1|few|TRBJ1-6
CASSSDQQGNSPLHF
TGTGCCAGCAGCTCAGATCAACAGGGGAATTCACCCCTCCACTTT
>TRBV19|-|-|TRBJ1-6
CASSMVAVNNSPLHF
TGTGCCAGTAGTATGGTGGCGGTAAATAATTCACCCCTCCACTTT
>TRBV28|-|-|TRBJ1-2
CASSPGGNYGYTF
TGTGCCAGCAGTCCCGGGGGGAACTATGGCTACACCTTC
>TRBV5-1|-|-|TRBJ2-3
CASSPSPTSTDTQYF
TGCGCCAGCAGCCCGAGTCCTACTAGCACAGATACGCAGTATTTT
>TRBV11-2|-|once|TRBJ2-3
CASSLKGGWGTDTQYF
TGTGCCAGCAGCTTAAAGGGGGGGTGGGGCACAGATACGCAGTATTTT
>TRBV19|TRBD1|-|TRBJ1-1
CATQGQGNTEAFF
TGTGCCACCCAAGGACAGGGGAATACTGAAGCTTTCTTT
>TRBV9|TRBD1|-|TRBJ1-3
CASSVGQGLSGNTIYF
TGTGCCAGCAGCGTTGGACAGGGACTCTCTGGAAACACCATATATTTT